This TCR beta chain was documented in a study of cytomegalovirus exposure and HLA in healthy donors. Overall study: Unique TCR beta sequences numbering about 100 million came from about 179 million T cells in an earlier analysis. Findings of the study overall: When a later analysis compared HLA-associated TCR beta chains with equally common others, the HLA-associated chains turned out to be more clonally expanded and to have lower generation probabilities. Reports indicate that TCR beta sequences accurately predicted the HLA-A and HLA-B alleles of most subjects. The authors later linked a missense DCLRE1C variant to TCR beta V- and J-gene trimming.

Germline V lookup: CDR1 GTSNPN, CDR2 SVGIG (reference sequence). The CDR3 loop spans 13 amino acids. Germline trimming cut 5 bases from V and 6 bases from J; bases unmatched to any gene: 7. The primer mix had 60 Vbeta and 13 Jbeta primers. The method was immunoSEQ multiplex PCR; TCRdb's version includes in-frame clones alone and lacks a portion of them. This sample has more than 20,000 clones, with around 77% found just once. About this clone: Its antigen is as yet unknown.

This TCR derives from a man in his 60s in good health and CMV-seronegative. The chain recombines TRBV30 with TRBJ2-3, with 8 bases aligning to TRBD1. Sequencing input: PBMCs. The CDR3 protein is CAWDRGSRDTQYF. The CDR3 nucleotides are TGTGCCTGGGACAGGGGTTCCAGGGATACGCAGTATTTT.